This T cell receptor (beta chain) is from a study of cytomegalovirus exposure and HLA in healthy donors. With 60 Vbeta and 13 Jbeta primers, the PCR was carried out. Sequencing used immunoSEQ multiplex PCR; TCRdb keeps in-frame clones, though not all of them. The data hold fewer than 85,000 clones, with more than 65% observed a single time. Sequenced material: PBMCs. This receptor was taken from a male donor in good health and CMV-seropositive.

The CDR3 nucleotides are TGTGCCAGTAGTATGGGCGGGGGGTCCGAGCAGTACTTC. This gives the protein CASSMGGGSEQYF. The gene calls are TRBV19 and TRBJ2-7; 8 positions match TRBD2. From germline, CDR1 is LNHDA and CDR2 SQIVND (reference sequence). The CDR3 loop spans 13 amino acids. Trimming took 3 bases from V and 6 from J; bases not matched to a gene: 4.